The clone carrying this TCR beta chain came up once. The antigen is not known. Sequencing used immunoSEQ multiplex PCR; TCRdb keeps in-frame clones, though not all of them. There are under 200,000 clones in the sample; 91% occur only once, and 3% lies in the top ten. The CDR3 spans 14 residues. Trimming took 6 bases from V and 2 from J, leaving 13 bases between them. Per germline, CDR1 LNHDA and CDR2 SQIVND (reference sequence). The data were taken from a study of cytomegalovirus exposure and HLA in healthy donors. Turning to the study itself: A subsequent analysis reported that the 100 to 150 validation repertoires were produced on the same platform that had also been used for the roughly 700 first-cohort repertoires. Study outcomes and limitations: Researchers catalogued around 150 TCR beta chains as cytomegalovirus-associated. Rarity held for most TCR sequences, but there were some public TCRs that occurred in many donors.

Material for sequencing was PBMCs. The receptor was derived from a woman aged 18-29 years in good health and CMV-seropositive. The chain combines TRBV19 with TRBJ2-5; D is perhaps TRBD1 (6 bases). CDR3 bases: TGTGCCAGTAGGGCCTCGACAGGACAAGAGACCCAGTACTTC. Its protein is CASRASTGQETQYF.